These T cell receptor beta chains were read from a single sample in a study of early T cells in non-severe SARS-CoV-2 infection. TCRdb re-called the 5' RACE reads with MiXCR, one entry per CDR3 protein. This sample has about 60,000 distinct CDR3 sequences, with about 13% found just once. The sequenced material came from whole blood. The receptors were gathered from an adult who was a healthcare worker with PCR-confirmed SARS-CoV-2 infection or an uninfected control (not recorded which). Both conserved end residues are part of each CDR3. The D gene is left open where the match is weak. Clone size, where shown, is once, few, many, or a class for clones that have expanded.

v_call: TRBV7-8; cdr3_length: 14; d_call: NA; clone_size: few; j_call: TRBJ2-5; cdr3_aa: CASSLISFQETQYF; cdr3_nt: TGTGCCAGCAGCTTAATCTCCTTCCAAGAGACCCAGTACTTC
v_call: TRBV6-6; cdr3_length: 14; d_call: TRBD1; clone_size: few; j_call: TRBJ2-7; cdr3_aa: CASSPRDRGYEQYF; cdr3_nt: TGTGCCAGCAGCCCCCGGGACAGGGGGTACGAGCAGTACTTC
v_call: TRBV3-1; cdr3_length: 14; d_call: NA; clone_size: many; j_call: TRBJ2-3; cdr3_aa: CASSPWGGQDTQYF; cdr3_nt: TGTGCCAGCAGCCCTTGGGGGGGCCAGGATACGCAGTATTTT
v_call: TRBV27; cdr3_length: 14; d_call: NA; clone_size: many; j_call: TRBJ2-1; cdr3_aa: CASSPSKGVGEQFF; cdr3_nt: TGTGCCAGCAGTCCTAGCAAGGGGGTTGGGGAGCAGTTCTTC
v_call: TRBV20-1; cdr3_length: 14; d_call: NA; clone_size: few; j_call: TRBJ2-1; cdr3_aa: CSTTPGPPYNEQFF; cdr3_nt: TGCAGTACCACCCCGGGACCACCCTACAATGAGCAGTTCTTC
v_call: TRBV24-1; cdr3_length: 16; d_call: NA; clone_size: NA; j_call: TRBJ2-3; cdr3_aa: CATSDWDGASTDTQYF; cdr3_nt: TGTGCCACCAGTGATTGGGACGGAGCTAGCACAGATACGCAGTATTTT
v_call: TRBV29-1; cdr3_length: 12; d_call: TRBD2; clone_size: few; j_call: TRBJ2-2; cdr3_aa: CSGRGGAGELFF; cdr3_nt: TGCAGCGGCCGCGGGGGGGCCGGGGAGCTGTTTTTT
v_call: TRBV28; cdr3_length: 16; d_call: TRBD1; clone_size: NA; j_call: TRBJ2-3; cdr3_aa: CASNPTGTGGKDTQYF; cdr3_nt: TGTGCCAGCAATCCCACCGGGACAGGGGGGAAAGATACGCAGTATTTT
v_call: TRBV25-1; cdr3_length: 15; d_call: NA; clone_size: many; j_call: TRBJ2-5; cdr3_aa: CASSELTGLGETQYF; cdr3_nt: TGTGCCAGCAGTGAATTAACCGGACTGGGGGAGACCCAGTACTTC
v_call: TRBV6-2/TRBV6-3; cdr3_length: 16; d_call: TRBD2; clone_size: NA; j_call: TRBJ2-7; cdr3_aa: CASSYSARGRALEQYF; cdr3_nt: TGTGCCAGCAGTTACTCAGCGCGCGGGAGGGCCCTCGAGCAGTACTTC
v_call: TRBV12-3/TRBV12-4; cdr3_length: 14; d_call: NA; clone_size: few; j_call: TRBJ1-1; cdr3_aa: CASSFIGTNTEAFF; cdr3_nt: TGTGCCAGCAGTTTTATCGGCACGAACACTGAAGCTTTCTTT
v_call: TRBV27; cdr3_length: 17; d_call: NA; clone_size: few; j_call: TRBJ1-4; cdr3_aa: CASRASRARRTNEKLFF; cdr3_nt: TGTGCCAGCAGGGCCAGCAGGGCGAGAAGAACTAATGAAAAACTGTTTTTT
v_call: TRBV6-2/TRBV6-3; cdr3_length: 13; d_call: NA; clone_size: few; j_call: TRBJ2-1; cdr3_aa: CASTSRDYNEQFF; cdr3_nt: TGTGCCAGCACCAGCCGGGACTACAATGAGCAGTTCTTC
v_call: TRBV3-1; cdr3_length: 14; d_call: NA; clone_size: many; j_call: TRBJ2-7; cdr3_aa: CASSTRDKSYEQYF; cdr3_nt: TGTGCCAGCAGCACCCGGGACAAGTCCTACGAGCAGTACTTC
v_call: TRBV7-8; cdr3_length: 16; d_call: TRBD1; clone_size: NA; j_call: TRBJ2-1; cdr3_aa: CASSLVEGQGYNEQFF; cdr3_nt: TGTGCCAGCAGCTTAGTTGAGGGACAGGGATACAATGAGCAGTTCTTC
v_call: TRBV5-1; cdr3_length: 13; d_call: NA; clone_size: NA; j_call: TRBJ1-2; cdr3_aa: CASSSPGQYGYTF; cdr3_nt: TGCGCCAGCAGCTCCCCGGGACAATATGGCTACACCTTC
v_call: TRBV7-9; cdr3_length: 14; d_call: NA; clone_size: NA; j_call: TRBJ1-4; cdr3_aa: CASSFQPTNEKLFF; cdr3_nt: TGTGCCAGCAGCTTTCAGCCGACCAATGAAAAACTGTTTTTT
v_call: TRBV11-2; cdr3_length: 14; d_call: NA; clone_size: many; j_call: TRBJ1-2; cdr3_aa: CASSTGFSDYGYTF; cdr3_nt: TGTGCCAGCAGTACAGGTTTTTCCGACTATGGCTACACCTTC
v_call: TRBV29-1; cdr3_length: 14; d_call: NA; clone_size: few; j_call: TRBJ2-6; cdr3_aa: CSVPELPGANVLTF; cdr3_nt: TGCAGCGTTCCTGAACTCCCTGGGGCCAACGTCCTGACTTTC
v_call: TRBV6-6; cdr3_length: 14; d_call: NA; clone_size: many; j_call: TRBJ2-5; cdr3_aa: CASSLGRGAETQYF; cdr3_nt: TGTGCCAGCAGTCTGGGACGGGGGGCAGAGACCCAGTACTTC
v_call: TRBV20-1; cdr3_length: 14; d_call: TRBD2; clone_size: many; j_call: TRBJ2-2; cdr3_aa: CSAGLAANTGELFF; cdr3_nt: TGCAGTGCGGGACTAGCAGCAAACACCGGGGAGCTGTTTTTT
v_call: TRBV6-6; cdr3_length: 14; d_call: NA; clone_size: few; j_call: TRBJ2-2; cdr3_aa: CASSYSKGTGELFF; cdr3_nt: TGTGCCAGCAGTTACTCGAAGGGCACCGGGGAGCTGTTTTTT
v_call: TRBV3-2; cdr3_length: 18; d_call: NA; clone_size: NA; j_call: TRBJ1-1; cdr3_aa: CASSPGPTGVETSTEAFF; cdr3_nt: TGTGCCAGCAGTCCGGGACCAACGGGCGTAGAGACATCCACTGAAGCTTTCTTT
v_call: TRBV5-4; cdr3_length: 13; d_call: NA; clone_size: few; j_call: TRBJ2-3; cdr3_aa: CASSFSQANTQYF; cdr3_nt: TGTGCCAGCAGCTTCAGCCAGGCCAATACGCAGTATTTT
v_call: TRBV7-9; cdr3_length: 12; d_call: NA; clone_size: many; j_call: TRBJ2-7; cdr3_aa: CASSLGRYEQYF; cdr3_nt: TGTGCCAGCAGCTTAGGTCGGTACGAGCAGTACTTC
v_call: TRBV6-2/TRBV6-3; cdr3_length: 14; d_call: NA; clone_size: NA; j_call: TRBJ2-7; cdr3_aa: CASTRGELSYEQYF; cdr3_nt: TGTGCCAGCACCCGAGGGGAACTCTCCTACGAGCAGTACTTC
v_call: TRBV28; cdr3_length: 14; d_call: NA; clone_size: few; j_call: TRBJ2-7; cdr3_aa: CASNPTGPPYEQYF; cdr3_nt: TGTGCCAGCAATCCGACAGGCCCACCATACGAGCAGTACTTC
v_call: TRBV6-2/TRBV6-3; cdr3_length: 14; d_call: NA; clone_size: many; j_call: TRBJ1-5; cdr3_aa: CASSSDIGNQPQHF; cdr3_nt: TGTGCCAGCAGTTCAGACATTGGCAATCAGCCCCAGCATTTT
v_call: TRBV12-3/TRBV12-4; cdr3_length: 14; d_call: TRBD1; clone_size: many; j_call: TRBJ1-2; cdr3_aa: CASTQGGLGNGYTF; cdr3_nt: TGTGCCAGCACCCAGGGGGGTTTGGGAAATGGCTACACCTTC
v_call: TRBV5-6; cdr3_length: 13; d_call: TRBD1; clone_size: few; j_call: TRBJ1-1; cdr3_aa: CASSRTGETEAFF; cdr3_nt: TGTGCCAGCAGCCGGACAGGGGAAACTGAAGCTTTCTTT
v_call: TRBV24-1; cdr3_length: 12; d_call: TRBD2; clone_size: many; j_call: TRBJ2-1; cdr3_aa: CATRGTTNEQFF; cdr3_nt: TGTGCCACCAGGGGGACTACTAATGAGCAGTTCTTC
v_call: TRBV7-2; cdr3_length: 10; d_call: NA; clone_size: few; j_call: TRBJ2-1; cdr3_aa: CASSDREQFF; cdr3_nt: TGTGCCAGCAGTGACAGGGAGCAGTTCTTC
v_call: TRBV5-1; cdr3_length: 17; d_call: NA; clone_size: NA; j_call: TRBJ2-6; cdr3_aa: CASTSLSGFSGANVLTF; cdr3_nt: TGCGCCAGCACCTCCCTTTCAGGGTTCTCTGGGGCCAACGTCCTGACTTTC
v_call: TRBV6-1; cdr3_length: 15; d_call: NA; clone_size: many; j_call: TRBJ1-5; cdr3_aa: CASSEYAISNQPQHF; cdr3_nt: TGTGCCAGCAGTGAATACGCGATAAGCAATCAGCCCCAGCATTTT
v_call: TRBV11-2; cdr3_length: 15; d_call: NA; clone_size: NA; j_call: TRBJ1-6; cdr3_aa: CASSGRAIYNSPLHF; cdr3_nt: TGTGCCAGCAGCGGGCGGGCAATCTATAATTCACCCCTCCACTTT
v_call: TRBV29-1; cdr3_length: 12; d_call: NA; clone_size: NA; j_call: TRBJ2-7; cdr3_aa: CSVDRGSHEQYF; cdr3_nt: TGCAGCGTTGATCGAGGGAGTCACGAGCAGTACTTC
v_call: TRBV7-9; cdr3_length: 15; d_call: TRBD1; clone_size: few; j_call: TRBJ1-1; cdr3_aa: CASSGLRGTGDEAFF; cdr3_nt: TGTGCCAGCAGCGGGCTACGAGGGACAGGGGATGAAGCTTTCTTT
v_call: TRBV20-1; cdr3_length: 14; d_call: TRBD1; clone_size: many; j_call: TRBJ1-2; cdr3_aa: CSARTGQQVYGYTF; cdr3_nt: TGCAGTGCTAGGACAGGGCAGCAGGTATATGGCTACACCTTC
v_call: TRBV20-1; cdr3_length: 16; d_call: NA; clone_size: NA; j_call: TRBJ2-2; cdr3_aa: CSARVTHTPNTGELFF; cdr3_nt: TGCAGTGCTAGAGTAACCCATACTCCGAACACCGGGGAGCTGTTTTTT
v_call: TRBV27; cdr3_length: 12; d_call: TRBD1; clone_size: many; j_call: TRBJ1-1; cdr3_aa: CASRTGATEAFF; cdr3_nt: TGTGCCAGCAGGACAGGGGCTACTGAAGCTTTCTTT
v_call: TRBV6-1; cdr3_length: 13; d_call: NA; clone_size: NA; j_call: TRBJ2-3; cdr3_aa: CASSGSTTDTQYF; cdr3_nt: TGTGCCAGCAGTGGTAGCACCACAGATACGCAGTATTTT
v_call: TRBV27; cdr3_length: 18; d_call: TRBD2; clone_size: NA; j_call: TRBJ2-3; cdr3_aa: CASRGRLAVIASTDTQYF; cdr3_nt: TGTGCCAGCAGAGGAAGGCTAGCGGTGATCGCTAGCACAGATACGCAGTATTTT
v_call: TRBV28; cdr3_length: 14; d_call: NA; clone_size: NA; j_call: TRBJ2-7; cdr3_aa: CASSPGDPDYEQYF; cdr3_nt: TGTGCCAGCAGTCCCGGGGACCCAGACTACGAGCAGTACTTC
v_call: TRBV29-1; cdr3_length: 12; d_call: NA; clone_size: few; j_call: TRBJ2-1; cdr3_aa: CSVEGLRDEQFF; cdr3_nt: TGCAGCGTTGAAGGACTACGGGATGAGCAGTTCTTC
v_call: TRBV9; cdr3_length: 14; d_call: NA; clone_size: NA; j_call: TRBJ1-3; cdr3_aa: CASSLDSSGNTIYF; cdr3_nt: TGTGCCAGCAGCCTGGACAGCTCTGGAAACACCATATATTTT
v_call: TRBV7-9; cdr3_length: 14; d_call: TRBD2; clone_size: many; j_call: TRBJ2-2; cdr3_aa: CASSLASGTGELFF; cdr3_nt: TGTGCCAGCAGCTTGGCTAGCGGCACCGGGGAGCTGTTTTTT
v_call: TRBV19; cdr3_length: 15; d_call: NA; clone_size: NA; j_call: TRBJ1-5; cdr3_aa: CASEARGVGNQPQHF; cdr3_nt: TGTGCCAGTGAGGCCCGGGGTGTAGGCAATCAGCCCCAGCATTTT
v_call: TRBV7-2; cdr3_length: 15; d_call: TRBD1; clone_size: NA; j_call: TRBJ2-7; cdr3_aa: CASSPRQGPGYEQYF; cdr3_nt: TGTGCCAGCAGCCCTCGACAGGGTCCGGGGTACGAGCAGTACTTC
v_call: TRBV5-7; cdr3_length: 14; d_call: NA; clone_size: NA; j_call: TRBJ2-2; cdr3_aa: CASSRPGRTGELFF; cdr3_nt: TGTGCCAGCAGCCGCCCAGGGAGGACCGGGGAGCTGTTTTTT
v_call: TRBV28; cdr3_length: 14; d_call: NA; clone_size: many; j_call: TRBJ1-3; cdr3_aa: CASSLIDRGNTIYF; cdr3_nt: TGTGCCAGCAGTTTAATCGACAGAGGAAACACCATATATTTT
v_call: TRBV2; cdr3_length: 14; d_call: NA; clone_size: NA; j_call: TRBJ1-1; cdr3_aa: CASSATGIYTEAFF; cdr3_nt: TGTGCCAGCAGTGCAACAGGGATATACACTGAAGCTTTCTTT
v_call: TRBV5-1; cdr3_length: 14; d_call: NA; clone_size: NA; j_call: TRBJ2-3; cdr3_aa: CASSLATVEGTQYF; cdr3_nt: TGCGCCAGCAGCTTGGCGACGGTGGAGGGTACGCAGTATTTT
v_call: TRBV18; cdr3_length: 14; d_call: NA; clone_size: many; j_call: TRBJ1-5; cdr3_aa: CASSPQLSNQPQHF; cdr3_nt: TGTGCCAGCTCACCACAACTAAGCAATCAGCCCCAGCATTTT
v_call: TRBV6-5; cdr3_length: 12; d_call: NA; clone_size: once; j_call: TRBJ1-1; cdr3_aa: CASWGVAAEAFF; cdr3_nt: TGTGCCAGTTGGGGGGTGGCGGCTGAAGCTTTCTTT
v_call: TRBV6-5; cdr3_length: 11; d_call: NA; clone_size: NA; j_call: TRBJ1-1; cdr3_aa: CASSSYTEAFF; cdr3_nt: TGTGCCAGCAGTTCGTACACTGAAGCTTTCTTT
v_call: TRBV5-1; cdr3_length: 12; d_call: NA; clone_size: many; j_call: TRBJ2-5; cdr3_aa: CASSRYQETQYF; cdr3_nt: TGCGCCAGCAGCAGGTACCAAGAGACCCAGTACTTC
v_call: TRBV18; cdr3_length: 15; d_call: NA; clone_size: NA; j_call: TRBJ2-5; cdr3_aa: CASSPRIGLQETQYF; cdr3_nt: TGTGCCAGCTCACCAAGGATCGGGCTACAAGAGACCCAGTACTTC
v_call: TRBV5-1; cdr3_length: 15; d_call: TRBD2; clone_size: NA; j_call: TRBJ2-1; cdr3_aa: CASSSGLAGTSEQFF; cdr3_nt: TGCGCCAGCAGCTCCGGACTAGCGGGAACATCCGAGCAGTTCTTC
v_call: TRBV9; cdr3_length: 16; d_call: NA; clone_size: NA; j_call: TRBJ2-5; cdr3_aa: CASSVGASARQETQYF; cdr3_nt: TGTGCCAGCAGCGTAGGGGCTAGCGCCCGCCAAGAGACCCAGTACTTC